The T cell receptor beta chain under discussion was sequenced for a study of blood T cell repertoires in COVID-19. From germline, CDR1 is LGHDT and CDR2 YNNKEL (reference sequence). J was trimmed by 4 bases and V by 4 bases; bases with no gene match: 5. This CDR3 is 15 amino acids long. In the study's own analysis: Reference gene primers were amplified, and this amplification served to estimate nucleated cell counts. This table comes from immunoSEQ multiplex PCR, and its TCRdb copy is limited to in-frame clones, with some not included. Clone size and the V and J calls come from that table; the DNA yielded D and trimming. Found here are a few hundred thousand clones, around 75% of them singletons; the top ten hold around 5.4%. At least ten counts were recorded for this clone. Other DNA variants within this sample encode the same CDR3.

Sequenced sample: peripheral blood. The chain recombines TRBV3-1 (or the pseudogene TRBV3-2) with TRBJ2-1; 9 bases match TRBD1. The sequence was collected from a human donor in a cohort sampled during active COVID-19. The CDR3 bases are TGTGCCAGCAGCCTCACCGGGACAGGGTACAATGAGCAGTTCTTC. Translated: CASSLTGTGYNEQFF.